Sequencing of this T cell receptor (beta chain) was carried out in a study of cytomegalovirus exposure and HLA in healthy donors. The length of the CDR3 is 16 residues. The germline gives CDR1 LGHNA, CDR2 YSLEER. V lost 0 bases and J 5 bases, leaving 16 bases between the germline ends. PCR employed 60 Vbeta and 13 Jbeta primers. The repertoire was sequenced with immunoSEQ multiplex PCR; TCRdb's copy has only in-frame clones and lacks some. Here the sample table reports roughly 100,000 clones. The source of this sequence is a man in his forties in good health and CMV-seronegative. Sequencing was performed on PBMCs. The chain links TRBV4-3 to TRBJ1-2; a weak D match, TRBD1 (5 bases). CDR3 bases: TGCGCCAGCAGCCAAGAGGTCGCTACGGCAGGGTATGGCTACACCTTC. This translates into CASSQEVATAGYGYTF.